This T cell receptor (beta chain) was sequenced for a study of a mutant IDH1 vaccine in newly diagnosed glioma. Whole-study context: In some groups vaccination began 4-6 weeks post-radiotherapy; others received it with temozolomide. The sex distribution of treated patients was about 62% male and roughly 40% female, with a mean age of around 40 years. Earlier care involved radiotherapy, temozolomide, or both, and the majority received both. Findings and limits, study-wide: Altogether, around 95% of patients exhibited vaccine-induced immune responses.

In the case of this clone: Its target is not known.

The V end was cut by 3 bases, the J end by 8 bases, with 13 bases between. CDR1 LNHDA and CDR2 SQIVND come from the germline V gene (reference sequence). The CDR3 is 13 amino acids. As to time point: week 35, safety follow-up. Mutant IDH1 20-mer peptide, at 300 ug, made up each vaccine dose, with topical imiquimod. Generated by immunoSEQ multiplex PCR, the TCRdb table keeps only in-frame clones and is missing some. The sample records fewer than 90,000 clones, more than 70% being singletons. This chain links TRBV19 with TRBJ1-2; perhaps TRBD1 as D (6 bases). The source is a man aged 18 to 29 with glioma. Here the sequenced sample was PBMCs, taken from a glioma patient whose treatment included an IDH1 peptide vaccine. The CDR3 bases are TGTGCCAGTAGTATGGGGGCGGGACGCGGCTACACCTTC. This sequence encodes CASSMGAGRGYTF.